The 20 T cell receptor beta chains presented below share a single source sample, sequenced in a study of OX40 agonist ivuxolimab in advanced cancers. Measured with immunoSEQ multiplex PCR; TCRdb has only the in-frame clones, and not every one. The sample carries more than 60,000 clones, approximately 78% recorded once. Sequences were derived from CD4+ or CD8+ T cells sorted from blood, sampled in a trial of the OX40 agonist ivuxolimab. These receptor sequences come from an adult with an advanced solid tumor such as melanoma, head and neck, liver or kidney cancer.

The rearrangement joins TRBV7-6 to TRBJ1-6; 7 bases line up with TRBD1. The J segment lost 14 bases and the V segment lost 2 bases, leaving 6 bases of the junction unmatched. There are 13 residues in the CDR3. Germline assignment: CDR1 SGHVS and CDR2 FNYEAQ. The CDR3 nucleotides are TGTGCCAGCAGCTTATCGACCAGGGGGTCCCTCCACTTT. As protein: CASSLSTRGSLHF.

The rearrangement joins TRBV7-2 to TRBJ2-1; 9 nucleotides align to TRBD1. The CDR3 length is 16 residues. V lost 5 bases to trimming and J lost 7 bases; unmatched junction nucleotides: 12. The germline CDR1 and CDR2 sequences are SGHTA and FQGNSA. CDR3 DNA: TGTGCCAGCAGCCCCGGCCTGGGACAGGGTCCAAATGAGCAGTTCTTC. Translated: CASSPGLGQGPNEQFF.

The chain links TRBV5-1 to TRBJ1-4, with TRBD1 matching over 7 bases. The length of the CDR3 is 15 residues. V dropped 4 bases and J dropped 10; count of bases not matched to a gene: 13. The germline CDR1 and CDR2 sequences are SGHRS and YFSETQ. The CDR3 sequence is CASSPGQREVGKLFF. The CDR3 nucleotides are TGCGCCAGCAGCCCGGGACAGAGAGAAGTCGGAAAACTGTTTTTT.

The rearrangement links TRBV4-1 to TRBJ1-1; D is perhaps TRBD1 (5 bases). Trimming pared 4 bases from V and 8 bases from J, leaving 17 bases between. CDR1 and CDR2 (germline): MGHRA, YSYEKL. The CDR3 contains 14 residues. The CDR3 DNA follows: TGCGCCAGCAGCCCCCCGGGACGGCAGGGCGAAGCTTTCTTT. It codes for CASSPPGRQGEAFF.

This rearrangement joins TRBV5-8 to TRBJ2-1; no clear D. CDR1 is SGHTS, CDR2 YDEGEE, per germline. There are 12 residues in the CDR3. Trimming removed 4 bases at V and 8 bases at J, with 10 bases between. Here the CDR3 DNA reads TGTGCCAGCAGCCTACTCGGATATGAGCAGTTCTTC. Translated, it gives CASSLLGYEQFF.

V is TRBV11-2 and J is TRBJ1-2; TRBD1 agrees at 8 bases. Trimming removed 5 bases from V and 5 bases from J; junction bases left unmatched: 13. Per the germline V gene, CDR1 is SGHAT and CDR2 is FQNNGV. The CDR3 loop spans 16 amino acids. DNA for the CDR3: TGTGCCAGCAGCACGCCGGACAGGGAGCGGCCTTATGGCTACACCTTC. Its protein product is CASSTPDRERPYGYTF. The variable domain in full, completed from reference TRBV11-2 and TRBJ1-2, reads EAGVAQSPRYKIIEKRQSVAFWCNPISGHATLYWYQQILGQGPKLLIQFQNNGVVDDSQLPKDRFSAERLKGVDSTLKIQPAKLEDSAVYLCASSTPDRERPYGYTFGSGTRLTVV.

The rearrangement uses TRBV6-6 and TRBJ1-6; TRBD1 matches 8 bases. V shed 10 bases, J shed 5 bases, and the junction held 7 bases outside the gene matches. From germline, CDR1 is MNHNY and CDR2 SVGAGI (reference sequence). The CDR3 has 14 residues. CDR3 residues: CATHRTGNNSPLHF. CDR3 bases: TGTGCCACTCATCGGACAGGGAATAATTCACCCCTCCACTTT.

The genes are TRBV25-1 and TRBJ2-3, with TRBD2 identical over 8 bases. V trimming: 2 bases; J trimming: 3 bases; junction bases outside the gene matches: 10. Germline CDR1 is MGHDK and CDR2 is SYGVNS. The CDR3 length is 17 residues. The CDR3 protein is CASSEPLGGRPTDTQYF. The CDR3 bases are TGTGCCAGCAGTGAACCCCTTGGCGGGAGGCCTACAGATACGCAGTATTTT.

Of note for this clone: One end of the junction does not line up with germline, which may come from a read error. This chain links TRBV4-2 with TRBJ1-5; 7 positions match TRBD1. Germline V gene lookup returns CDR1 LGHNA and CDR2 YNFKEQ. This CDR3 has 15 amino acids. CDR3 residues: CASSGMTGSSQPQHF. The CDR3 region has the DNA TGTGCCAGCAGCGGGATGACAGGGAGCAGTCAGCCCCAGCATTTT.

The chain couples TRBV5-1 to TRBJ2-5; D remains ambiguous. The end of the DNA aligns better with TRBJ2-7, so the J call may be wrong. Germline loops: CDR1 SGHRS, CDR2 YFSETQ. The CDR3 is made up of 15 amino acids. The CDR3 here is CASSYSTGPDSEQYF. CDR3 nucleotides: TGCGCCAGCAGCTATTCTACTGGGCCCGATAGCGAGCAGTACTTC.

The chain carries TRBV15 and TRBJ2-7; D is possibly TRBD1 (6 bases). Germline V gene sequence: CDR1 LNHNV, CDR2 YYDKDF (reference sequence). Trimming pared 0 bases from V and 5 bases from J, leaving 23 bases between. There are 18 residues in the CDR3. This CDR3 reads CATSRERLGARATNEQYF. CDR3 in DNA: TGTGCCACCAGCAGAGAGCGTCTGGGGGCAAGGGCTACAAACGAGCAGTACTTC.

This clone was found a few times. The chain is built from TRBV4-1 and TRBJ1-2; TRBD1 aligns across 10 bases. Germline values: CDR1 MGHRA, CDR2 YSYEKL. J gave up 3 bases and V 4 bases, and 8 bases lay outside the gene matches. This CDR3 is built from 16 residues. The CDR3 loop is CASSLETGQGDYGYTF. The CDR3 DNA follows: TGCGCCAGCAGCCTCGAGACCGGACAGGGGGACTATGGCTACACCTTC.

The CDR3 here is CASSLSGQGSNSPLHF. Here the CDR3 DNA reads TGTGCCAGCAGCTTATCGGGACAGGGTAGCAATTCACCCCTCCACTTT. The rearrangement uses TRBV5-4 and TRBJ1-6; 9 nucleotides agree with TRBD1. This CDR3 contains 16 residues. After removal of 2 bases from V and 7 bases from J, the junction contained 7 bases not matched to a gene. Germline CDR1 reads SGHNT; CDR2 reads YYREEE (reference sequence).

This clone was counted a few times. The chain carries TRBV11-3 and TRBJ2-3; 13 nucleotides match TRBD2. From germline, CDR1 is SGHNT and CDR2 YENEEA. The CDR3 loop spans 13 amino acids. J was trimmed by 12 bases and V by 4 bases; bases with no gene match: 4. The CDR3 reads CASSSGTSGAQYF. DNA for the CDR3: TGTGCCAGCAGCTCAGGGACTAGCGGGGCTCAGTATTTT.

This sequence joins TRBV4-1 and TRBJ1-6; tentatively, D is TRBD1 (5 bases). Germline assignment: CDR1 MGHRA and CDR2 YSYEKL. The CDR3 is 16 amino acids. V was clipped by 3 bases and J by 9 bases, with 18 bases between them. This CDR3 is CASSHAEGTLGSPLHF. The CDR3 coding sequence is TGCGCCAGCAGCCATGCGGAGGGGACTCTGGGTTCACCCCTCCACTTT.

The table lists this clone with a few counts. The chain uses TRBV18 and TRBJ1-1; unclear D gene. Germline CDR1 and CDR2: KGHSH and LQKENI. This CDR3 has 15 amino acids. V was trimmed by 1 base and J by 4 bases, leaving 13 bases between them. In DNA, the CDR3 is TGTGCCAGCTCACCACTTCCGGATAAAGGCACTGAAGCTTTCTTT. Translation: CASSPLPDKGTEAFF.

CDR3 DNA sequence: TGTGCCAGCAGTCTCTGGGGGTGGAACACTGAAGCTTTCTTT. Translation gives CASSLWGWNTEAFF. The chain joins TRBV6-4 to TRBJ1-1; tentatively, D is TRBD1 (5 bases). The CDR3 has 14 residues. The V gene's germline CDR1 is MRHNA and CDR2 SNTAGT. V lost 5 bases and J lost 1, with 11 bases in between.

The gene calls are TRBV19 and TRBJ2-5, with D perhaps TRBD1 (6 bases). Deletions cut 4 bases from V and 5 bases from J, with 14 bases between. Germline V gene sequence: CDR1 LNHDA, CDR2 SQIVND (reference sequence). This CDR3 contains 14 residues. CDR3: CASSTTGFRETQYF. In DNA, the CDR3 is TGTGCCAGTAGTACTACAGGGTTTAGGGAGACCCAGTACTTC. Complete variable domain (other parts from reference TRBV19 and TRBJ2-5): DGGITQSPKYLFRKEGQNVTLSCEQNLNHDAMYWYRQDPGQGLRLIYYSQIVNDFQKGDIAEGYSVSREKKESFPLTVTSAQKNPTAFYLCASSTTGFRETQYFGPGTRLLVL.

This clone was seen a handful of times. V and J are TRBV19 and TRBJ1-5; unclear D gene. The CDR3 is 12 amino acids. Looked up from germline, CDR1 is LNHDA and CDR2 is SQIVND (reference sequence). V lost 6 bases to trimming and J lost 7 bases, with 10 bases between them. The CDR3 region is CASSKIGQPQHF. The CDR3 DNA is TGTGCCAGTAGCAAGATTGGCCAGCCCCAGCATTTT.

The chain employs TRBV18 and TRBJ1-4; 7 nucleotides line up with TRBD1. The trim removed 2 bases at V and 8 bases at J, leaving 8 bases unmatched. This CDR3 has 15 amino acids. Per germline, CDR1 KGHSH and CDR2 LQKENI. The CDR3 region has the DNA TGTGCCAGCTCACCAGTACAGGGGTTCTGGGAAAAACTGTTTTTT. Protein: CASSPVQGFWEKLFF. The full variable domain, rest sourced from reference TRBV18 and TRBJ1-4, is NAGVMQNPRHLVRRRGQEARLRCSPMKGHSHVYWYRQLPEEGLKFMVYLQKENIIDESGMPKERFSAEFPKEGPSILRIQQVVRGDSAAYFCASSPVQGFWEKLFFGSGTQLSVL.